This TCR beta chain was captured by sequencing in a study of shared clonotypes between healthy human individuals. Study conclusions and caveats: An expected dependence of interdonor clonotype sharing on sequencing depth was noted.

Comments on this clone: Its antigen is not identified.

The CDR3 consists of 13 residues. The germline V and J ends were trimmed by 3 bases and 5 bases, with 10 bases remaining between them. Germline V gene lookup returns CDR1 MRHNA and CDR2 SNTAGT. HIV-negative, healthy adults without recent acute infections or vaccinations were the donors. This was a deep-level run. Genomic DNA (from each subset) was split evenly across several immunoSEQ plates. The assay was immunoSEQ multiplex PCR, and TCRdb's table has in-frame clones only and misses some. The sample includes about 480,000 clones, about three quarters of them seen just once. The sequence derives from a woman aged 40 to 49 in good health. Some clones in this sample may be carry-over from other donors' samples. The sample was PBMCs. This rearrangement joins TRBV6-4 to TRBJ2-5; D is uncertain. The DNA of the CDR3 is TGTGCCAGCAGTGAGGTTCCGATGGAGACCCAGTACTTC. Amino acid sequence: CASSEVPMETQYF.